A single T cell receptor beta chain is shown here with its context. Its antigen target is currently unknown. No much larger clonotype is one base removed from it; base qualities were not supplied. Its CDR3 holds 16 amino acids, cysteine through phenylalanine. The read is trimmed to its CDR3 DNA, 48 bases read in frame from base 1. V lost 2 bases and J lost 4 bases; the stretch between them is 14 bases long. The germline V gene (reference sequence) supplies CDR1 MNHNY and CDR2 SVGAGI. This sample is drawn from a study of blood T cell repertoires in COVID-19 (dated by TCRdb to about 2020). At the level of the whole study: Samples covering the acute and convalescent phases of COVID-19 were provided by collaborators in the United States, Italy and Spain. The prospective study material was composed of cDNA or gDNA derived from T cells, B-cell-depleted T cells, or PBMCs. Subjects who had been exposed to COVID-19, were actively infected with it, or had recovered from it provided the deeply sampled blood TCRbeta repertoires that made up the dataset. A freely available public database, intended as a resource for researchers studying the immune response to SARS-CoV-2, is where the repertoires were released. Samples came from the ongoing ImmuneRACE study (first 160 participants) plus 1,254 subjects from 6 global collaborators. Sample metadata almost always included a de-identified subject ID, COVID-19 status, age in years and sex. Where HLA class I and class II types were available, the types were taken from metadata supplied by the sample provider, not from assay-based typing.

Collaborating institutions collected whole blood in K2EDTA tubes following their own protocols. For TCRbeta analysis, collaborators shipped samples in one of three forms: frozen whole blood, isolated PBMCs, or DNA extracted from either of those sample types. Results and caveats for the whole study, not just this receptor: How much clinical and demographic metadata was included differed by source and by participant, and the metadata was provided uncurated.

TCRbeta CDR3 regions were amplified from genomic DNA using the immunoSEQ Assay, a bias-controlled multiplex PCR. In the authors' own workflow: Nucleated cell counts per sample were estimated from amplification of reference gene primers within the assay. Sequence reads were collapsed and filtered to measure the absolute abundance of every unique TCRbeta CDR3 rearrangement. For each sample, productive Simpson clonality was calculated by taking the square root of Simpson's diversity index across productive rearrangements. The immuneACCESS repertoire file appears here via TCRdb, limited to in-frame rearrangements. These files lack a portion of the clones; in checked studies, under half of the deficit traces to unresolved V genes, and the cause of the others is not known. That table furnishes V, J and clone size, whereas the DNA furnished D and trimming. In this sample the table shows approximately 290,000 clones, 75% to 90% of which occur a single time. Of the sample, around 13% is held by the ten largest clones.

This receptor was identified in a woman aged 55-70 years with acute or convalescent COVID-19. Input material: peripheral blood. The rearranged chain carries TRBV6-6 and TRBJ1-4, with TRBD1 tentatively as D gene (5 bases match). The DNA sequence is as follows: TGTGCCAGCAGTTACCCCCTAGGCGGGGGTAATGAAAAACTGTTTTTT. Its amino acids are CASSYPLGGGNEKLFF.